Each of the 20 T cell receptor beta chains below was sequenced from the same sample in a study of blood T cell repertoires in COVID-19. Only in-frame clones appear in the TCRdb table, and some are missing; sequencing was by immunoSEQ multiplex PCR. The sample lists 380,000 or so clones; roughly four fifths were seen once. The sample comprised peripheral blood. The receptors shown here come from a human donor with acute or convalescent COVID-19. The donor label of this sample is uncertain.

This clone was recorded only once. The rearrangement uses TRBV12-3 or TRBV12-4 and TRBJ2-7, with no clear D. V lost 3 bases and J lost 4, with 7 bases in between. This CDR3 has 12 residues. CDR3 sequence reads: CASSFQIYEQYF. CDR3 sequence (DNA): TGTGCCAGCAGTTTCCAGATTTACGAGCAGTACTTC.

This sequence joins TRBV29-1 and TRBJ2-3; 7 bases map to TRBD2. CDR1 is SQVTM and CDR2 is ANQGSEA in the germline V gene. V was pared by 7 bases and J by 1 base, with 11 bases of the junction left unmatched. There are 15 residues in the CDR3. This CDR3 reads CSAEDRGGGTDTQYF. The CDR3 bases are TGCAGCGCAGAAGATCGGGGAGGGGGCACAGATACGCAGTATTTT.

The V and J genes are TRBV6-5 and TRBJ2-1; no reliable D call. V was trimmed by 7 bases and J by 7 bases, leaving 14 bases between them. The CDR3 has 13 residues. Per the germline V gene, CDR1 is MNHEY and CDR2 is SVGAGI. Here the CDR3 reads CASMVAGLNEQFF. CDR3 DNA: TGTGCCAGCATGGTAGCCGGGTTAAATGAGCAGTTCTTC.

This clone was observed a few times. The V call is TRBV7-9, the J call TRBJ1-4, with unresolved D. Germline assignment: CDR1 SEHNR and CDR2 FQNEAQ (reference sequence). The ends were cut back, 5 bases at V and 7 bases at J, with 20 bases in the middle. The CDR3 length is 16 residues. The CDR3: CASSPAREGGREKLFF. The CDR3 DNA sequence: TGTGCCAGCAGCCCCGCGCGGGAGGGCGGGCGTGAAAAACTGTTTTTT.

The chain couples TRBV11-3 to TRBJ1-1, with 9 bases that match TRBD1. This CDR3 contains 15 residues. The V gene end was trimmed by 5 bases and the J gene end by 10 bases; junction bases not matched to a gene: 14. In germline, CDR1 is SGHNT, CDR2 YENEEA. The CDR3 nucleotides are TGTGCCAGCAGCCCCATGGTAGGGACAGGGTATGGAGCTTTCTTT. This sequence encodes CASSPMVGTGYGAFF. Using reference TRBV11-3 and TRBJ1-1 for the parts outside the CDR3, the full variable domain is EAGVVQSPRYKIIEKKQPVAFWCNPISGHNTLYWYLQNLGQGPELLIRYENEEAVDDSQLPKDRFSAERLKGVDSTLKIQPAELGDSAVYLCASSPMVGTGYGAFFGQGTRLTVV.

The J gene is TRBJ2-3, the V gene TRBV2; D unclear. V was clipped by 4 bases and J by 4 bases, with 6 bases between them. The germline V gene has CDR1 SNHLY and CDR2 FYNNEI. The CDR3 covers 12 residues. CDR3 sequence: CASSAAADTQYF. The CDR3 DNA reads as TGTGCCAGCAGTGCCGCGGCAGATACGCAGTATTTT.

The gene calls are TRBV7-9 and TRBJ2-7, with D unclear. V lost 7 bases to trimming and J lost 0 bases, with 13 bases between them. CDR3 length equals 14 residues. Germline V gene sequence: CDR1 SEHNR, CDR2 FQNEAQ (reference sequence). The DNA of the CDR3 is TGTGCCAGCAACCCGGCCGGCGGCTCCTACGAGCAGTACTTC. Protein sequence: CASNPAGGSYEQYF.

This clone was detected a few times. The V call is TRBV27, the J call TRBJ1-5, with a weak D call TRBD1 (5 bases). Germline assignment: CDR1 MNHEY and CDR2 SMNVEV (reference sequence). V lost 3 bases, J lost 2 bases, and 11 bases lay in between. The CDR3 contains 15 residues. CDR3 sequence (DNA): TGTGCCAGCAGTTTGGGGCGGTGGGGCAATCAGCCCCAGCATTTT. Translating it yields CASSLGRWGNQPQHF.

The genes are TRBV5-1 and TRBJ2-7; 9 bases are a match to TRBD2. After removal of 7 bases from V and 2 bases from J, the junction contained 1 base not matched to a gene. CDR3 length: 12 amino acids. The germline V gene encodes CDR1 SGHRS and CDR2 YFSETQ. The CDR3 reads CASGTSTYEQYF. The CDR3 DNA reads as TGCGCCAGCGGGACTAGCACCTACGAGCAGTACTTC.

The V and J genes are TRBV6-1 and TRBJ2-7; D may be TRBD1 (6 bases). Germline assignment: CDR1 MNHNS and CDR2 SASEGT. This CDR3 is 15 amino acids long. Between the trimmed V and J ends, which lost 3 bases and 4 bases, there was a span of 16 bases. The CDR3 region has the DNA TGTGCCAGCAGTGACGGGGCAGGGGAGAAATACGAGCAGTACTTC. Protein sequence: CASSDGAGEKYEQYF.

This clone was counted between two and nine times. The genes are TRBV5-1 and TRBJ2-6; maybe TRBD1 (6 bases). The CDR3 extends over 15 amino acids. CDR1 is SGHRS, CDR2 YFSETQ, per germline. Trimming pared 3 bases from V and 1 base from J, leaving 8 bases between. CDR3 coding DNA: TGCGCCAGCAGCTCAACAGGGTCTGGGGCCAACGTCCTGACTTTC. It yields the protein CASSSTGSGANVLTF. The full variable domain, completed using reference TRBV5-1 and TRBJ2-6, is KAGVTQTPRYLIKTRGQQVTLSCSPISGHRSVSWYQQTPGQGLQFLFEYFSETQRNKGNFPGRFSGRQFSNSRSEMNVSTLELGDSALYLCASSSTGSGANVLTFGAGSRLTVL.

The chain carries TRBV12-3 or TRBV12-4 and TRBJ1-2; 11 positions match TRBD1. With V trimmed by 8 bases and J by 6 bases, 5 bases remained unmatched. The CDR3 is 13 residues long. The CDR3 bases are TGTGCCAGCCTTGGGACAGGGGGACATGGCTACACCTTC. The encoded protein is CASLGTGGHGYTF.

The chain is built from TRBV7-2 and TRBJ1-2; D gene unclear. Trimming removed 1 base from V and 0 bases from J, with 15 bases in between. CDR3 length equals 17 residues. CDR1 is SGHTA and CDR2 is FQGNSA in the germline V gene. This CDR3 reads CASSLGRTPRANYGYTF. DNA for the CDR3: TGTGCCAGCAGCTTAGGGAGGACGCCAAGAGCTAACTATGGCTACACCTTC.

V is TRBV24-1 and J is TRBJ2-7; tentatively, D is TRBD2 (6 bases). Trimming left V 8 bases short and J 5 bases short, with 18 bases between. The CDR3 consists of 14 residues. Germline CDR1 and CDR2: KGHDR and SFDVKD. CDR3 bases: TGTGCCACCAACGCCCCGCGGGGCGGCGACGAGCAGTACTTC. This encodes CATNAPRGGDEQYF.

The chain joins TRBV19 to TRBJ2-7; D perhaps matches TRBD2 (5 bases). The V end lost 4 bases, the J end lost 7 bases, and 20 bases lay between the germline ends. This CDR3 region has 15 residues. CDR1 and CDR2 (germline): LNHDA, SQIVND (reference sequence). The CDR3: CASSTRGDIGEEQYF. The CDR3 DNA follows: TGTGCCAGTAGTACCCGCGGAGACATCGGGGAAGAGCAGTACTTC.

The V and J genes are TRBV18 and TRBJ2-1; 7 nucleotides agree with TRBD1. The V gene end was trimmed by 4 bases and the J gene end by 11 bases; junction bases not matched to a gene: 2. CDR1 KGHSH and CDR2 LQKENI come from the germline V gene. The CDR3 has 11 residues. CDR3 amino acids: CASSLQGKQFF. As DNA, the CDR3 is TGTGCCAGCTCACTACAGGGGAAGCAGTTCTTC.

This rearrangement joins TRBV10-3 to TRBJ2-5; D gene unclear. The CDR3 runs to 14 residues. CDR1 and CDR2 from the germline V gene are ENHRY and SYGVKD. The V end was cut by 0 bases, the J end by 5 bases, with 10 bases between. The chain's CDR3 is CAISESITTETQYF. The CDR3 coding sequence is TGTGCCATCAGTGAGTCGATTACAACGGAGACCCAGTACTTC.

The J gene is TRBJ1-2, the V gene TRBV12-3 or TRBV12-4; no clear D gene. The CDR3 is made up of 12 amino acids. Trimming took off 6 bases at V and 2 bases at J, with 7 bases between the two ends. DNA of the CDR3: TGTGCCAGCAGCTACTCGAACTATGGCTACACCTTC. Its translation is CASSYSNYGYTF.

With regard to this clone: Other DNA sequences in the same sample also yield this CDR3. This sequence joins TRBV9 and TRBJ1-2; maybe TRBD1 (5 bases). The germline V gene encodes CDR1 SGDLS and CDR2 YYNGEE. The germline V and J ends were trimmed by 4 bases and 5 bases, with 9 bases remaining between them. This CDR3 is 12 amino acids long. CDR3: CASSPQGYGYTF. The CDR3 bases are TGTGCCAGCAGCCCGCAGGGATATGGCTACACCTTC. The full variable domain, with the rest looked up from reference TRBV9 and TRBJ1-2, is DSGVTQTPKHLITATGQRVTLRCSPRSGDLSVYWYQQSLDQGLQFLIQYYNGEERAKGNILERFSAQQFPDLHSELNLSSLELGDSALYFCASSPQGYGYTFGSGTRLTVV.

The CDR3 reads CASRFLAGAPSAYYEQYF. The CDR3 nucleotides read TGTGCCAGCAGATTCTTAGCGGGGGCGCCAAGCGCCTACTACGAGCAGTACTTC. The V call is TRBV5-6, the J call TRBJ2-7; 9 bases fit TRBD2. V lost 5 bases and J lost 3; bases outside the gene matches: 18. Germline V CDR1 and CDR2: SGHDT, YYEEEE. This CDR3 spans 18 amino acids.